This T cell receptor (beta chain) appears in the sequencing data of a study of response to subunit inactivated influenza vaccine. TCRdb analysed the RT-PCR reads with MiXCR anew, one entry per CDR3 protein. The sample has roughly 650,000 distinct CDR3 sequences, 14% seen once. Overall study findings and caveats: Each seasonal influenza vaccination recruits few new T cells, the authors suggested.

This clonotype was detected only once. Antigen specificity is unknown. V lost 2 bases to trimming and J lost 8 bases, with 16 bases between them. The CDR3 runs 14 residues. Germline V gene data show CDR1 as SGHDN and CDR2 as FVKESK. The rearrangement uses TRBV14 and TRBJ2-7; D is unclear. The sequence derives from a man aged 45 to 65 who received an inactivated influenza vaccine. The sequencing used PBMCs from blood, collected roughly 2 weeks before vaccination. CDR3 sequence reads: CASSQPNAPRKQYF. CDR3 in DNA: TGTGCCAGCAGCCAACCAAACGCCCCGAGAAAGCAGTACTTC.